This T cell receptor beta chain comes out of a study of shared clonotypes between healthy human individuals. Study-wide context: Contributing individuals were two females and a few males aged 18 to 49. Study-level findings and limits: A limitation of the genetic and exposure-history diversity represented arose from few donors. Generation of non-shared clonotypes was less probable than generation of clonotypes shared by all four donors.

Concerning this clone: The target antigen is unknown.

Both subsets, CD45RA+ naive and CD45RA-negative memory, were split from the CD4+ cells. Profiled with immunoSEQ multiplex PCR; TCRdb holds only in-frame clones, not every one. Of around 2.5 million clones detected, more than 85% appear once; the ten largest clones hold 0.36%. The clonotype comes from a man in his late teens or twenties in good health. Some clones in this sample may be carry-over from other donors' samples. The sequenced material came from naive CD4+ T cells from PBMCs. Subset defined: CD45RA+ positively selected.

CDR3 amino acids: CASSPAGQGEGYTF. The CDR3 DNA is TGTGCCAGCTCACCGGCAGGGCAGGGCGAAGGCTACACCTTC. The gene calls are TRBV18 and TRBJ1-2, with a tentative D call TRBD1 (5 bases). Germline CDR1 reads KGHSH; CDR2 reads LQKENI. There are 14 residues in the CDR3. The V and J ends lost 3 bases and 8 bases respectively, with 16 bases between them.